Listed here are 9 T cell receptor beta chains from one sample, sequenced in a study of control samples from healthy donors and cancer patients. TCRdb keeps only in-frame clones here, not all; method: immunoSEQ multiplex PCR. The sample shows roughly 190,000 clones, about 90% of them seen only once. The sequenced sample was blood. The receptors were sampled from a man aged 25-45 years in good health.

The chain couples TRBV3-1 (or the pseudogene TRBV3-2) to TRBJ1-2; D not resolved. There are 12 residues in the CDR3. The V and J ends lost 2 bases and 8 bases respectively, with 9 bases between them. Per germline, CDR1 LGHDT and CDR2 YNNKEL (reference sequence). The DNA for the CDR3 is TGTGCCAGCAGCCAACCCCCGTGGGGCTACACCTTC. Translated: CASSQPPWGYTF.

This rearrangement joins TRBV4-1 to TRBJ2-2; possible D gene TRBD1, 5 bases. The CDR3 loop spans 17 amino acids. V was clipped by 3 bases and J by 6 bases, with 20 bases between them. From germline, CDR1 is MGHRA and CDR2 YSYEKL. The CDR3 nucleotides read TGCGCCAGCAGCCAGGAAGCCCCCTGGGGCGCAGCCGGGGAGCTGTTTTTT. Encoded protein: CASSQEAPWGAAGELFF.

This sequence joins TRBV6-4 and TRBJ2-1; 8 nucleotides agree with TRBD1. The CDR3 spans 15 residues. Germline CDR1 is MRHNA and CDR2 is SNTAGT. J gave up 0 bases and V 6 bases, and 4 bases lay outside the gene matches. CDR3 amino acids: CASSRGQASYNEQFF. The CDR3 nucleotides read TGTGCCAGCAGCCGGGGACAGGCCTCCTACAATGAGCAGTTCTTC.

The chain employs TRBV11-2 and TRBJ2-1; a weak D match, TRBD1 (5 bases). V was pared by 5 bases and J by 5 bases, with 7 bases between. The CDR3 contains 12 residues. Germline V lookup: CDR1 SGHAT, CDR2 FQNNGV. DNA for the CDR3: TGTGCCAGCAGCCAGGACAACAATGAGCAGTTCTTC. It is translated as CASSQDNNEQFF. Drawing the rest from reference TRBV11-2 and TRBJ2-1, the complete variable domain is EAGVAQSPRYKIIEKRQSVAFWCNPISGHATLYWYQQILGQGPKLLIQFQNNGVVDDSQLPKDRFSAERLKGVDSTLKIQPAKLEDSAVYLCASSQDNNEQFFGPGTRLTVL.

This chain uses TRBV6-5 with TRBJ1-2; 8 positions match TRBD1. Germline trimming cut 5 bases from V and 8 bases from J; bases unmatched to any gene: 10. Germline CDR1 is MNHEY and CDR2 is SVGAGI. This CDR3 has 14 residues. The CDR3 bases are TGTGCCAGCAGTATACAGGGGGTTAACGGAGGCTACACCTTC. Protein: CASSIQGVNGGYTF.

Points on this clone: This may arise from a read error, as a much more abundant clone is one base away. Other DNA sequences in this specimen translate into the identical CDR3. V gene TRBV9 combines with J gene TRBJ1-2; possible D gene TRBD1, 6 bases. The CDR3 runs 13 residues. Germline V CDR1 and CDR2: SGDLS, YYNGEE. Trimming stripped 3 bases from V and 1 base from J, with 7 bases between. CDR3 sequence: CASSAQGNYGYTF. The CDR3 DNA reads TGTGCCAGCAGCGCACAGGGTAACTATGGCTACACCTTC.

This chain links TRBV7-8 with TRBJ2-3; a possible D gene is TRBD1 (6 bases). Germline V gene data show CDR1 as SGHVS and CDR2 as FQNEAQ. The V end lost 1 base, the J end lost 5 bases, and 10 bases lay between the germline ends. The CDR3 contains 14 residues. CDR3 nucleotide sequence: TGTGCCAGCAGCTTAGATGGGGGCAGAGATACGCAGTATTTT. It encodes CASSLDGGRDTQYF.

The CDR3 nucleotides read TGTGCCAGCAGCTCGGGCCTCACCGATAATGAAAAACTGTTTTTT. Its translation is CASSSGLTDNEKLFF. The chain carries TRBV7-9 and TRBJ1-4, with D hard to call. The germline CDR1 and CDR2 sequences are SEHNR and FQNEAQ (reference sequence). The V gene lost 4 bases and the J gene lost 4 bases, with 13 bases spanning the gap. This CDR3 has 15 residues.

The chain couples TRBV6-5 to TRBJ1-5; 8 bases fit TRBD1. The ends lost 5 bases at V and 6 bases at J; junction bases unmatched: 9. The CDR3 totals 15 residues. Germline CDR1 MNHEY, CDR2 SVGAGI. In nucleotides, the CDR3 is TGTGCCAGCAGTCCTACAGGGGGGTTGGTTCAGCCCCAGCATTTT. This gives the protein CASSPTGGLVQPQHF.